The present entry profiles one TCR beta chain with its context. As the sequencing template, cDNA was produced by extracting RNA and reverse transcribing it. Assay: immunoSEQ multiplex PCR; the TCRdb copy retains only in-frame clones and omits some. This sample has about 150,000 clones; 45% to 55% occur once, and the top ten carry around 19%. Germline CDR1 PRHDT, CDR2 FYEKMQ (reference sequence). V lost 5 bases to trimming and J lost 0 bases; unmatched junction nucleotides: 4. The CDR3 contains 14 residues. The data were obtained in a study of CD8+ T cells in alopecia areata. The receptor was isolated from a human donor with alopecia areata. This specimen was CD8+ T cells sorted from blood, taken at week 0. This chain connects TRBV13 to TRBJ2-7, with 7 bases identical to TRBD1. CDR3 region: CASSRDSFSYEQYF. CDR3 sequence (DNA): TGTGCCAGCAGCCGGGACAGCTTCTCCTACGAGCAGTACTTC.